This T cell receptor beta chain was obtained from a study of beta chain features in type 1 diabetes. What was sequenced were expressed TCRB transcripts, since all of the isolated RNA had been reverse transcribed. This table comes from immunoSEQ multiplex PCR, and its TCRdb copy is limited to in-frame clones, with some not included. The table has roughly 380,000 clones, 20% seen once; the top ten hold approximately 0.046%. The germline gives CDR1 MNHNY, CDR2 SVGAGI (reference sequence). This CDR3 has 14 amino acids. V gave up 6 bases and J gave up 4 bases, with 16 bases separating them. This clone was seen more than once but under ten times. No antigen is known for it. General observations from the study: Reads derived from cDNA could over-represent cells showing high TCR expression. Type 1 diabetes patients had moderately but significantly shorter TCRB CDR3s in all four CD4+ subsets.

The chain uses TRBV6-6 and TRBJ2-7; TRBD2 is a possible D gene (6 bases). The sample consisted of naive CD4+ T cells from blood. This sequence was found in a woman between 18 and 29 years old in good health. The CDR3 here is CASSGSGVSYEQYF. DNA for the CDR3: TGTGCCAGCAGCGGTAGCGGAGTGAGTTACGAGCAGTACTTC.